This note documents a single T cell receptor (beta chain) sequence. Only in-frame clones appear in the TCRdb table, and some are missing; sequencing was by immunoSEQ multiplex PCR. This repertoire shows some 100,000 clones, under 80% found once; its top ten account for around 2.5%. This entry belongs to a study of blood T cell repertoires in COVID-19. Study in general: Acute-phase and convalescent COVID-19 samples originated in the United States, Italy and Spain.

The sequenced sample was peripheral blood. This clonotype originated in a man aged 45-60 years with acute or convalescent COVID-19.

CDR3 region: CASSGRDSSYEQYF. Written as DNA, the CDR3 is TGTGCCAGCAGCGGCCGGGACAGCTCCTACGAGCAGTACTTC. This rearrangement joins TRBV9 to TRBJ2-7, with 7 bases matching TRBD1. J lost 0 bases, V lost 3 bases, and 3 bases had no gene match. Germline CDR1 reads SGDLS; CDR2 reads YYNGEE. CDR3 length: 14 residues. Supplemented by reference TRBV9 and TRBJ2-7, the full variable domain reads DSGVTQTPKHLITATGQRVTLRCSPRSGDLSVYWYQQSLDQGLQFLIQYYNGEERAKGNILERFSAQQFPDLHSELNLSSLELGDSALYFCASSGRDSSYEQYFGPGTRLTVT.